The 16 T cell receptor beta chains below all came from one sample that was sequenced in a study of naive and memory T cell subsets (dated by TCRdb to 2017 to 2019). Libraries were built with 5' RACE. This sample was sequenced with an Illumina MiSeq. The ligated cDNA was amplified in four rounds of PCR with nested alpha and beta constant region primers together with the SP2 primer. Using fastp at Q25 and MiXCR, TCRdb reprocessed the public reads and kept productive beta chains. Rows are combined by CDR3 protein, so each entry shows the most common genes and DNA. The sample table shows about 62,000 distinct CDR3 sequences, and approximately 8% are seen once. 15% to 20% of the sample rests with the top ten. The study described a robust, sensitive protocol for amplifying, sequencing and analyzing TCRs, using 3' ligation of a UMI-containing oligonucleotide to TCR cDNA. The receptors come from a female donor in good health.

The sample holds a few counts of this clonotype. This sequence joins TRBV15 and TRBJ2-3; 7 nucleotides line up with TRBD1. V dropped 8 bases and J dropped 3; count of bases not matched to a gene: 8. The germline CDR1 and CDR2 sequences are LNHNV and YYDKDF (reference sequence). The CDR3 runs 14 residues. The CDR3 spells CATEQGIITDTQYF. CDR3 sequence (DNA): TGTGCCACCGAACAGGGGATAATAACAGATACGCAGTATTTT.

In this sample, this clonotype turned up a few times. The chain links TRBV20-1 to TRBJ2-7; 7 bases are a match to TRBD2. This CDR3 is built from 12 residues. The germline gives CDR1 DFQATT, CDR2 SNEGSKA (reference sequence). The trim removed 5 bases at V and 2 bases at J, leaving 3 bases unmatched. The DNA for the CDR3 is TGCAGTGCTCCAGCGGGGACCTACGAGCAGTACTTC. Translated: CSAPAGTYEQYF.

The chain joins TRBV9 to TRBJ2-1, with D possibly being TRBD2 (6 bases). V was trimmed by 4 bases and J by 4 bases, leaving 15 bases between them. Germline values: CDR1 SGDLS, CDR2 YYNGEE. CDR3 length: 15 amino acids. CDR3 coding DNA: TGTGCCAGCAGCCCGGGGGACGGGACTTACAATGAGCAGTTCTTC. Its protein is CASSPGDGTYNEQFF.

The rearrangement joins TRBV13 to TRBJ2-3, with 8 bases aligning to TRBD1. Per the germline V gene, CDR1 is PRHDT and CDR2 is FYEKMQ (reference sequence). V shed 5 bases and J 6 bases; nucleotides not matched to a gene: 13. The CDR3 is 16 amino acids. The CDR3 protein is CASSTTTGVRADTQYF. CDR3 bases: TGTGCCAGCAGCACAACGACAGGGGTCCGCGCCGATACGCAGTATTTT.

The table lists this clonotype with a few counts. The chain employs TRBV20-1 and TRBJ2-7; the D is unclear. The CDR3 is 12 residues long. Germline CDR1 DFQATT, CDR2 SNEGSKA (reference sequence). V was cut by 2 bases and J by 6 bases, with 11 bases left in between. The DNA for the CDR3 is TGCAGTGCTAGAACACCGGCGAGCGAGCAGTACTTC. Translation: CSARTPASEQYF.

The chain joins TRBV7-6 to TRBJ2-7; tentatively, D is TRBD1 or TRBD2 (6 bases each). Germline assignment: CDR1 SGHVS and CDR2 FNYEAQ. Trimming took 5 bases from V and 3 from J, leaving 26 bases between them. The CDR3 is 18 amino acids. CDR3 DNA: TGTGCCAGCAGCCCGGGGGCGTCCTCGGGAGTATCCTACTACGAGCAGTACTTC. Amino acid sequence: CASSPGASSGVSYYEQYF.

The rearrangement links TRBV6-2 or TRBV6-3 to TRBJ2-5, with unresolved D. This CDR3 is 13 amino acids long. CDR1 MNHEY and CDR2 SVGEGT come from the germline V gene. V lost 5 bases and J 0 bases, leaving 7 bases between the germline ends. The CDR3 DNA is TGTGCCAGCAGTACAGTCAACCAAGAGACCCAGTACTTC. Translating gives CASSTVNQETQYF.

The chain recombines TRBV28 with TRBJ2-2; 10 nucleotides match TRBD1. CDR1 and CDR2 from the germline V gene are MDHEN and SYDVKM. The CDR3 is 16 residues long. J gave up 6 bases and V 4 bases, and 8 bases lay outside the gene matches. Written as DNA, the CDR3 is TGTGCCAGCAGTTCGCCGGGACAGGGGCTTCCCGGGGAGCTGTTTTTT. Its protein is CASSSPGQGLPGELFF.

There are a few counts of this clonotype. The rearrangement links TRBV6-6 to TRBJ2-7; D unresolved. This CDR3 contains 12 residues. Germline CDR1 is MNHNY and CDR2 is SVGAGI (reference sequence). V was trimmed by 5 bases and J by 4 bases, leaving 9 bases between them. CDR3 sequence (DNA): TGTGCCAGCAGTACTACTATTTACGAGCAGTACTTC. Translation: CASSTTIYEQYF.

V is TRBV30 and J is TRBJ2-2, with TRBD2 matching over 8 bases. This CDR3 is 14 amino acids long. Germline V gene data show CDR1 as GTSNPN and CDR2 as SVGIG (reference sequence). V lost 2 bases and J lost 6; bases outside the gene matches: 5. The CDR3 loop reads CAWSSPGGPGELFF. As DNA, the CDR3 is TGTGCCTGGAGTTCCCCGGGGGGGCCCGGGGAGCTGTTTTTT. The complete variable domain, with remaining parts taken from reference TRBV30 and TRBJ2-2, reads SQTIHQWPATLVQPVGSPLSLECTVEGTSNPNLYWYRQAAGRGLQLLFYSVGIGQISSEVPQNLSASRPQDRQFILSSKKLLLSDSGFYLCAWSSPGGPGELFFGEGSRLTVL.

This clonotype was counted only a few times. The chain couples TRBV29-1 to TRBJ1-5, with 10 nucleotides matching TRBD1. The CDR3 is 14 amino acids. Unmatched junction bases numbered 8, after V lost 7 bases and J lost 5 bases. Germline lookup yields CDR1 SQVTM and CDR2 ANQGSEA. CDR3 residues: CSAKTGTGDQPQHF. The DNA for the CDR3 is TGCAGCGCAAAGACCGGGACAGGGGATCAGCCCCAGCATTTT.

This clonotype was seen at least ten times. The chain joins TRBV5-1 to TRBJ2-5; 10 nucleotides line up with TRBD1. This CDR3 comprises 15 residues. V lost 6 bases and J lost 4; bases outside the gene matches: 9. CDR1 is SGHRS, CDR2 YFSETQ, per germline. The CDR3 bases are TGCGCCAGCAACCGGGACAGGGGAGCTGGAGAGACCCAGTACTTC. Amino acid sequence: CASNRDRGAGETQYF.

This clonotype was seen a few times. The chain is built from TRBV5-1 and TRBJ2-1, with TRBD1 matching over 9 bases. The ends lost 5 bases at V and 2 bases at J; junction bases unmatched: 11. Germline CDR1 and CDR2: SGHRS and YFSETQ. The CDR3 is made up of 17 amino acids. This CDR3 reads CASRAQGNRGPYNEQFF. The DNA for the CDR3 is TGCGCCAGCAGGGCGCAAGGAAACAGGGGGCCCTACAATGAGCAGTTCTTC.

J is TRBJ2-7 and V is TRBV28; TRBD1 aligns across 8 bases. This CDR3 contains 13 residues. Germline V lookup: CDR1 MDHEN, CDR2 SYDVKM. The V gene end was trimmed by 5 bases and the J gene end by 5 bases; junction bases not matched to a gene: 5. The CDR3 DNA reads TGTGCCAGCAGTCTACCGACAGGGGACGAGCAGTACTTC. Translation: CASSLPTGDEQYF.

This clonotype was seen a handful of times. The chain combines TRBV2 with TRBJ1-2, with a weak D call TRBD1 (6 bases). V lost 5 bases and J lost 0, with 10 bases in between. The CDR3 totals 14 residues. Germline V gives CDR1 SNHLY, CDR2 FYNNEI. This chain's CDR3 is CASSKDRANYGYTF. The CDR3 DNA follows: TGTGCCAGCAGTAAGGACAGAGCTAACTATGGCTACACCTTC.

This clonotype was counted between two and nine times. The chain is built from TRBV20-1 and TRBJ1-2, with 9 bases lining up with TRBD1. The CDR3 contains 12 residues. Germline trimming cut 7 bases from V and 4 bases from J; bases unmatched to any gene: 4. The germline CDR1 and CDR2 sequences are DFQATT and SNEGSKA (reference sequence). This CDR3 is CSVQGASYGYTF. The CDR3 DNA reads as TGCAGTGTACAGGGGGCGAGCTATGGCTACACCTTC.